The sequence of this T cell receptor (beta chain) was determined in a study of technical replicates of blood from a few donors. Here immunoSEQ multiplex PCR was the method, and the copy in TCRdb shows in-frame clones only, minus some. The data hold around 76,000 clones, with approximately 98% observed a single time. V was pared by 6 bases and J by 4 bases, with 6 bases of the junction left unmatched. The CDR3 loop spans 14 amino acids. CDR1 is SQVTM and CDR2 is ANQGSEA in the germline V gene. Specimen: T cells isolated from PBMCs. The chain employs TRBV29-1 and TRBJ2-5; 12 nucleotides align to TRBD2. The TCR was taken from a human donor in good health. The CDR3, as DNA: TGCAGCGTCTCACCGGGACTAGCGGGAGAGACCCAGTACTTC. The encoded protein is CSVSPGLAGETQYF.